Listed here is a single TCR beta chain. What it recognizes is unknown. The CDR3 loop spans 16 amino acids. Germline V gene data show CDR1 as SGHRS and CDR2 as YFSETQ. Germline trimming cut 4 bases from V and 6 bases from J; bases unmatched to any gene: 11. TCRdb independently ran MiXCR on the multiplex PCR reads; one entry per CDR3 protein. The data hold approximately 20,000 distinct CDR3 sequences, with over 40% observed a single time. The source of the sample is a study of breast tumors, draining lymph nodes, adjacent tissues. Study observations and caveats: Tumor T cell lymph node origin was a supported hypothesis, not proven.

The source is a female donor with breast cancer. Some clones in this sample may be carry-over from other donors' samples. The sample taken for sequencing was breast tumor tissue. The gene calls are TRBV5-1 and TRBJ2-3, with 10 positions matching TRBD2. The CDR3 here is CASSPPSGGDWDTQYF. CDR3 DNA: TGCGCCAGCAGCCCACCAAGCGGGGGGGATTGGGATACGCAGTATTTT.